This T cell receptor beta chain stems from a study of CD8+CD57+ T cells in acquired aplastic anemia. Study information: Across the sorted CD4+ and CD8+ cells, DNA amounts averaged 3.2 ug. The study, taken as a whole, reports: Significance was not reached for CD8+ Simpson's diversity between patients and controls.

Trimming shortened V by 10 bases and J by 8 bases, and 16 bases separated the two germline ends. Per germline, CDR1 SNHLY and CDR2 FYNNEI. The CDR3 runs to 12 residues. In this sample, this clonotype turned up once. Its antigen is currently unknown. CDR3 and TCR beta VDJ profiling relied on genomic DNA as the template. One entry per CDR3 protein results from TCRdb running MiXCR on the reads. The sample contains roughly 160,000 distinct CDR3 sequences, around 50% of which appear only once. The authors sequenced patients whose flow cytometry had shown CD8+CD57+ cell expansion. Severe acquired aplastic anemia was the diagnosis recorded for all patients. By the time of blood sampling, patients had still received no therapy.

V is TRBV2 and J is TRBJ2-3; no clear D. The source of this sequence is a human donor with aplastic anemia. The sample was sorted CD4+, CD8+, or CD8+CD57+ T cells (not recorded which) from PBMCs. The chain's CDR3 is CANSPELGTQYF. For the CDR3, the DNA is TGTGCCAACAGCCCCGAGCTGGGTACGCAGTATTTT.